Included here is one T cell receptor (beta chain) sequence, with context. Its antigen is still unknown. A junction end diverges from the germline sequence, so it may reflect a read error. The CDR3 covers 15 residues. Germline CDR1 reads MDHEN; CDR2 reads SYDVKM. Unique molecular identifiers were present in the TCR beta cDNA libraries. TCRdb re-derived calls from the PCR reads in MiXCR, one entry per CDR3 protein. The profile shows approximately 730,000 distinct CDR3 sequences, less than 35% of them singletons. This sample was taken from a study of post-analysis software for immune sequencing data. General study findings and limits: With F measure, samples from one preparation batch clustered together strongly. Among four to six TRBV segments more frequent in patients than controls were TRBV5-6, TRBV5-1 and TRBV20-1.

This sequence was found in a girl aged 5-17 years with multiple sclerosis. The sample consisted of blood. The chain uses TRBV28 and TRBJ2-4, with 9 nucleotides matching TRBD1. The DNA matches TRBJ2-7 better at its end, which makes the J call doubtful. The CDR3 is CTSSPPGQGPYEQYF. The CDR3 DNA reads as TGTACCAGCAGTCCTCCGGGACAGGGCCCTTACGAGCAGTACTTC.